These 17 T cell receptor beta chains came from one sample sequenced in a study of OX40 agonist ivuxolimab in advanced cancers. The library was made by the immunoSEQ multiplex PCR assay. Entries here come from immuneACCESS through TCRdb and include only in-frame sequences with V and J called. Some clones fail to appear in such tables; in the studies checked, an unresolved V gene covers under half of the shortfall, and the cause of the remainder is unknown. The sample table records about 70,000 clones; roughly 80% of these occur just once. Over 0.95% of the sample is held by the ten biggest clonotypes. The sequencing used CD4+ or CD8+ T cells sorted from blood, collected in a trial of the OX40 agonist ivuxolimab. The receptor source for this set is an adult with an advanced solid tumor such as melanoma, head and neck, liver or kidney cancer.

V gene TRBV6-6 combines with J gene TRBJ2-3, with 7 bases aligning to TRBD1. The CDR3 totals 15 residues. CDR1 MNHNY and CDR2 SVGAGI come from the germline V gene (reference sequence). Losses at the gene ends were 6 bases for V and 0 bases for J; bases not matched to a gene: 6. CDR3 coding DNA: TGTGCCAGCAGAGCAACAGGGGCCAGCACAGATACGCAGTATTTT. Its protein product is CASRATGASTDTQYF.

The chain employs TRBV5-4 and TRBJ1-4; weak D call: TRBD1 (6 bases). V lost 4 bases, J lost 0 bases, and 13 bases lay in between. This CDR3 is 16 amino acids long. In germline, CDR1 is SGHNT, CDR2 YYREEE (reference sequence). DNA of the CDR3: TGTGCCAGCAGCCTCAGGACAGTAGCAACTAATGAAAAACTGTTTTTT. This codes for CASSLRTVATNEKLFF.

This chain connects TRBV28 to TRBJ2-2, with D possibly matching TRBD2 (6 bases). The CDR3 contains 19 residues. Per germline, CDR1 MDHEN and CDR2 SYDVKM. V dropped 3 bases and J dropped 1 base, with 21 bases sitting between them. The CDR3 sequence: CASSFYPSGTRGNTGELFF. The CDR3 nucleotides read TGTGCCAGCAGTTTTTACCCTTCCGGGACGCGGGGGAACACCGGGGAGCTGTTTTTT.

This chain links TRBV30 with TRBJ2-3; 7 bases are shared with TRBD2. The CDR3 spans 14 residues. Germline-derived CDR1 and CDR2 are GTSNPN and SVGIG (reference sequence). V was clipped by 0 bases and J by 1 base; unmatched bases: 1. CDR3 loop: CAWSVRGGTDTQYF. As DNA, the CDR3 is TGTGCCTGGAGTGTTCGGGGGGGCACAGATACGCAGTATTTT.

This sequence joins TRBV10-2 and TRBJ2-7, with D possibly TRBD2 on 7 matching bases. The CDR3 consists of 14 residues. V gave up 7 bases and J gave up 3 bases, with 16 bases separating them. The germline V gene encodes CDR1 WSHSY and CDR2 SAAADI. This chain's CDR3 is CASKGEGRNYEQYF. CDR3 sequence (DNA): TGCGCCAGCAAGGGGGAGGGGAGGAACTACGAGCAGTACTTC.

CDR3 loop: CASSVGSSGGLLLEQYF. CDR3 sequence (DNA): TGTGCCAGCAGCGTAGGGAGTAGCGGGGGGCTCCTCCTGGAGCAGTACTTC. The chain has TRBV9 and TRBJ2-5, with 10 bases lining up with TRBD2. V lost 0 bases, J lost 11 bases, and 16 bases stayed unmatched. This CDR3 contains 17 residues. Per germline, CDR1 SGDLS and CDR2 YYNGEE. The variable domain in full, with the rest retrieved from reference TRBV9 and TRBJ2-5, is DSGVTQTPKHLITATGQRVTLRCSPRSGDLSVYWYQQSLDQGLQFLIQYYNGEERAKGNILERFSAQQFPDLHSELNLSSLELGDSALYFCASSVGSSGGLLLEQYFGPGTRLLVL.

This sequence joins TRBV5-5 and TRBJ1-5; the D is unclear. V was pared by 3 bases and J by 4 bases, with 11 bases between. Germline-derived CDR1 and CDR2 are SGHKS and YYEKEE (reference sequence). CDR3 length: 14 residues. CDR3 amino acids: CASSSAGTNQPQHF. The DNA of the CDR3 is TGTGCCAGCAGCTCGGCTGGTACTAATCAGCCCCAGCATTTT.

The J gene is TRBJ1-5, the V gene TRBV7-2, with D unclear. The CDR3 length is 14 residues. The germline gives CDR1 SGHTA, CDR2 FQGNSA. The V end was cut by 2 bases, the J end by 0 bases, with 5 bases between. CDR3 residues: CASSLPDSNQPQHF. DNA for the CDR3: TGTGCCAGCAGCTTACCCGATAGCAATCAGCCCCAGCATTTT. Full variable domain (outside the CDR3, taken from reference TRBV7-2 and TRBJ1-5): GAGVSQSPSNKVTEKGKDVELRCDPISGHTALYWYRQSLGQGLEFLIYFQGNSAPDKSGLPSDRFSAERTGGSVSTLTIQRTQQEDSAVYLCASSLPDSNQPQHFGDGTRLSIL.

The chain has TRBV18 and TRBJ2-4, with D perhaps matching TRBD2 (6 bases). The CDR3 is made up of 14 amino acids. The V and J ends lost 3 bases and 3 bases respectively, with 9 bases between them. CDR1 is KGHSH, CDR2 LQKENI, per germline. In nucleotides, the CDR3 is TGTGCCAGCTCACCGACGGGAGACAAAAACATTCAGTACTTC. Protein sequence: CASSPTGDKNIQYF.

The CDR3 loop is CASSRDRVSEQYF. The CDR3 DNA reads TGTGCCAGCAGCCGAGACAGGGTCAGCGAGCAGTACTTC. V gene TRBV11-3 combines with J gene TRBJ2-7, with 7 bases fitting TRBD1. Germline-derived CDR1 and CDR2 are SGHNT and YENEEA. The CDR3 is made up of 13 amino acids. Losses at the gene ends were 5 bases for V and 6 bases for J; bases not matched to a gene: 7.

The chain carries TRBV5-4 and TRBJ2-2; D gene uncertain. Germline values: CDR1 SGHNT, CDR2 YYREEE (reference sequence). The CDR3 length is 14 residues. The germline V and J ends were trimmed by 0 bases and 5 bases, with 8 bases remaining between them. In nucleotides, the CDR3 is TGTGCCAGCAGCTTGGTCCAGGAGACCGGGGAGCTGTTTTTT. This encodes CASSLVQETGELFF.

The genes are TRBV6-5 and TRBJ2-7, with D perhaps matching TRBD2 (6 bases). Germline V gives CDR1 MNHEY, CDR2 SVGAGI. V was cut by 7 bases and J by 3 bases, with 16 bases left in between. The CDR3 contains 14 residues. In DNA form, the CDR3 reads TGTGCCAGCAATCACCGGGACGGGAGCTACGAGCAGTACTTC. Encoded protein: CASNHRDGSYEQYF.

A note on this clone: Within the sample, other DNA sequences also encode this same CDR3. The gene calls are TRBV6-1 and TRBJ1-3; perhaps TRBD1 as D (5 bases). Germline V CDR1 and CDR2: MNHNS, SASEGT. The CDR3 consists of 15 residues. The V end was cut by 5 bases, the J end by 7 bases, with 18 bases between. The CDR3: CASSLQDREGNTIYF. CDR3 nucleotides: TGTGCCAGCAGTCTACAGGATAGGGAGGGGAACACCATATATTTT.

The DNA of the CDR3 is TGCGCCAGCAGAACGGGACAGGGGGACACAGATACGCAGTATTTT. Its protein is CASRTGQGDTDTQYF. The chain links TRBV5-1 to TRBJ2-3; 11 bases map to TRBD1. With V trimmed by 5 bases and J by 2 bases, 4 bases remained unmatched. CDR3 size: 15 residues. The germline CDR1 and CDR2 sequences are SGHRS and YFSETQ.

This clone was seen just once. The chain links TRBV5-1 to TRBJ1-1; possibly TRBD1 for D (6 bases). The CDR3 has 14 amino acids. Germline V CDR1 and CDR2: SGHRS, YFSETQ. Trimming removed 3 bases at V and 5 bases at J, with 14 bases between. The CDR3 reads CASSSQGLGTEAFF. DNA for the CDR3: TGCGCCAGCAGCTCACAGGGTCTAGGGACTGAAGCTTTCTTT.

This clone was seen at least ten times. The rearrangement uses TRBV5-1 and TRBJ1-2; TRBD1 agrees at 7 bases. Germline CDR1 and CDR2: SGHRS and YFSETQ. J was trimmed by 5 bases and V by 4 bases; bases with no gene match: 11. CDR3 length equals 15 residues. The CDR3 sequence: CASSHDWDSLYGYTF. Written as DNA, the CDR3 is TGCGCCAGCAGCCATGATTGGGACAGCTTATATGGCTACACCTTC.

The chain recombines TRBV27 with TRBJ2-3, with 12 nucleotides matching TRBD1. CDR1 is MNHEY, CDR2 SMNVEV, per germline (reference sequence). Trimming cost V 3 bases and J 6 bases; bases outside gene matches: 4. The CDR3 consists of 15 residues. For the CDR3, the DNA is TGTGCCAGCAGTTTCGGGACAGGGGGCCCCGATACGCAGTATTTT. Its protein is CASSFGTGGPDTQYF.